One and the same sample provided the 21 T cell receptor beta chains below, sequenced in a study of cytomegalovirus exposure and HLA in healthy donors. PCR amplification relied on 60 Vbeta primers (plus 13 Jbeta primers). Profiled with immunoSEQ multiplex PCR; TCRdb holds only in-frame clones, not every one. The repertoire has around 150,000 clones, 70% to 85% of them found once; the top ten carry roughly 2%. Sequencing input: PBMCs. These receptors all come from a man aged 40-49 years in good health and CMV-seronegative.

Here the CDR3 reads CASSFRSEQYF. CDR3 nucleotide sequence: TGTGCCAGCAGCTTCCGGTCCGAGCAGTACTTC. The chain couples TRBV11-1 to TRBJ2-7; no clear D gene. V shed 3 bases and J shed 6 bases, with 6 bases lying between them. This CDR3 has 11 amino acids. Germline CDR1 reads SGHAT; CDR2 reads FQDESV (reference sequence).

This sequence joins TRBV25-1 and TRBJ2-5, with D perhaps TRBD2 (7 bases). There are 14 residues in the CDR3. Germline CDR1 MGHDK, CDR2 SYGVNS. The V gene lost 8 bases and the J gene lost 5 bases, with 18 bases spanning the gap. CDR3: CASLGGAWGETQYF. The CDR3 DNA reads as TGTGCCAGCCTAGGGGGGGCGTGGGGGGAGACCCAGTACTTC.

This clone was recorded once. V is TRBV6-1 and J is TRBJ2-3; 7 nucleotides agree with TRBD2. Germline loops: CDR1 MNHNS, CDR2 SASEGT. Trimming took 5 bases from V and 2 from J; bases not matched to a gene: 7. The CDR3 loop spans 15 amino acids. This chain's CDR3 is CASSSGGSPTDTQYF. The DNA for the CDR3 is TGTGCCAGCAGTTCCGGCGGGAGTCCCACAGATACGCAGTATTTT.

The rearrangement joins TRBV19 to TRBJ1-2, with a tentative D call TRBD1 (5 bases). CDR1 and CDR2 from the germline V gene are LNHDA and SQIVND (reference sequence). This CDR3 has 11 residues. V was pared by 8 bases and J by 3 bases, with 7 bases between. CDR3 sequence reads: CASEQDYGYTF. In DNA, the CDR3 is TGTGCCAGTGAACAGGACTATGGCTACACCTTC. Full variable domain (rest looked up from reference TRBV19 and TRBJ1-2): DGGITQSPKYLFRKEGQNVTLSCEQNLNHDAMYWYRQDPGQGLRLIYYSQIVNDFQKGDIAEGYSVSREKKESFPLTVTSAQKNPTAFYLCASEQDYGYTFGSGTRLTVV.

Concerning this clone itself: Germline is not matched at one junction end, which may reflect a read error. The CDR3 is CASSSGNSQYF. For the CDR3, the DNA is TGTGCCAGTAGTTCCGGTAACAGTCAGTACTTC. V is TRBV19 and J is TRBJ2-4; D gene uncertain. The CDR3 runs 11 residues. Germline V lookup: CDR1 LNHDA, CDR2 SQIVND (reference sequence). The entire variable domain, with the rest obtained from reference TRBV19 and TRBJ2-4, is as follows: DGGITQSPKYLFRKEGQNVTLSCEQNLNHDAMYWYRQDPGQGLRLIYYSQIVNDFQKGDIAEGYSVSREKKESFPLTVTSAQKNPTAFYLCASSSGNSQYFGAGTRLSVL.

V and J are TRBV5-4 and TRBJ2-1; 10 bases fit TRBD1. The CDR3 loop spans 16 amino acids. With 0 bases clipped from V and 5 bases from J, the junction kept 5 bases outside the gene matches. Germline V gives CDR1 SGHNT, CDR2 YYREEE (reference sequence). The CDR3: CASSLVTGGYHNEQFF. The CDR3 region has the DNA TGTGCCAGCAGCTTGGTGACAGGGGGCTACCACAATGAGCAGTTCTTC.

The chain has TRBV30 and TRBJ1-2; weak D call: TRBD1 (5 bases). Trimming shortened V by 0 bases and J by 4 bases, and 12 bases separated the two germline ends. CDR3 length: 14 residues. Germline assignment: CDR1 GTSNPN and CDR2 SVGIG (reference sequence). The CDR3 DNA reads TGTGCCTGGAGTGTAGGACAATCCTCCTATGGCTACACCTTC. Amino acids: CAWSVGQSSYGYTF.

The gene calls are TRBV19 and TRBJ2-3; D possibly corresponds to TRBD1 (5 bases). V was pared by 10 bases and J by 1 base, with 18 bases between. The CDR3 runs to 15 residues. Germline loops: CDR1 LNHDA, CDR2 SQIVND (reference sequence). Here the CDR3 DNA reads TGTGCCACCACCCTTTCCCAGGGCCGCACAGATACGCAGTATTTT. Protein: CATTLSQGRTDTQYF.

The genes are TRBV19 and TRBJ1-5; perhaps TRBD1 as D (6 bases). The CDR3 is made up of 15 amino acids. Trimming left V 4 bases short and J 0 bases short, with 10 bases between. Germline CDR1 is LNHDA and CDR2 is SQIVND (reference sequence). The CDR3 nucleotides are TGTGCCAGTAGTAGGACAGAGGCTAGCAATCAGCCCCAGCATTTT. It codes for CASSRTEASNQPQHF.

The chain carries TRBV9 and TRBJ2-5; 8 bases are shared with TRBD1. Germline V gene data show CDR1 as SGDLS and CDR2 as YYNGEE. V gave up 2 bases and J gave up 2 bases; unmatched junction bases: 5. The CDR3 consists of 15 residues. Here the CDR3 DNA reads TGTGCCAGCAGCGTTCTCGGGACAGGACAAGAGACCCAGTACTTC. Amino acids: CASSVLGTGQETQYF.

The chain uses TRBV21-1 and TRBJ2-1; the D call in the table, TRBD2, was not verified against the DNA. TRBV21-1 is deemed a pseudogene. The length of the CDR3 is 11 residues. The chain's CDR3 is CASSSRGEQFF. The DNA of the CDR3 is TGTGCCAGCAGCAGCCGAGGCGAGCAGTTCTTC.

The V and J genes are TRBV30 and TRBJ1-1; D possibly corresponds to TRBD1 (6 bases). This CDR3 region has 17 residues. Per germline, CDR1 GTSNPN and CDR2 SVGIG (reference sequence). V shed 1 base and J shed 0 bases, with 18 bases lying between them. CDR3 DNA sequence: TGTGCCTGGAGTGCCGGACAGACCAACCTATTGAACACTGAAGCTTTCTTT. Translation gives CAWSAGQTNLLNTEAFF.

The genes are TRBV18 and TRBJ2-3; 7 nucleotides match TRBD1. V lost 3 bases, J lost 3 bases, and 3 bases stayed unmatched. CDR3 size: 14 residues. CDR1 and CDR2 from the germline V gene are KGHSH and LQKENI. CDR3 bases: TGTGCCAGCTCACCGCTACAGGGGACAGATACGCAGTATTTT. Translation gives CASSPLQGTDTQYF.

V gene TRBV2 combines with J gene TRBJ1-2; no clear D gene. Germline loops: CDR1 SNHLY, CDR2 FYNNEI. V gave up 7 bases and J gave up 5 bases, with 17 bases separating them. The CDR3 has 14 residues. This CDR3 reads CASKPAVLMYGYTF. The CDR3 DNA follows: TGTGCCAGCAAACCTGCAGTTTTGATGTATGGCTACACCTTC.

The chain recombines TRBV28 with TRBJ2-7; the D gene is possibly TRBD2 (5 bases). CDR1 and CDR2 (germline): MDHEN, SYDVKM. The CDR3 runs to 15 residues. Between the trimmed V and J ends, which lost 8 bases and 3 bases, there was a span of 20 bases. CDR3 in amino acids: CASGSLERLIYEQYF. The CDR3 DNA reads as TGTGCCAGCGGGAGTTTGGAGCGGCTTATCTACGAGCAGTACTTC. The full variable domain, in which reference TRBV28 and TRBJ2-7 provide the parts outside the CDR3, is DVKVTQSSRYLVKRTGEKVFLECVQDMDHENMFWYRQDPGLGLRLIYFSYDVKMKEKGDIPEGYSVSREKKERFSLILESASTNQTSMYLCASGSLERLIYEQYFGPGTRLTVT.

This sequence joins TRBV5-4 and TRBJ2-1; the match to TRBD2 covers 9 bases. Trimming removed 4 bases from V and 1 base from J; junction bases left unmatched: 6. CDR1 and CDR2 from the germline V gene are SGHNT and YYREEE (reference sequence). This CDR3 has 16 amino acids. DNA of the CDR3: TGTGCCAGCAGCACAATAGCGGGGGCATCCTACAATGAGCAGTTCTTC. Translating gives CASSTIAGASYNEQFF.

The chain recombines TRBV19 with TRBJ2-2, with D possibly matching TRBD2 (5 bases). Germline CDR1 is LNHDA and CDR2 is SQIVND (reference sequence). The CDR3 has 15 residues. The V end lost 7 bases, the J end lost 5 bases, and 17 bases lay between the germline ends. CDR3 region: CASTYSGSGTGELFF. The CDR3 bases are TGTGCCAGTACCTATAGTGGGAGTGGGACCGGGGAGCTGTTTTTT.

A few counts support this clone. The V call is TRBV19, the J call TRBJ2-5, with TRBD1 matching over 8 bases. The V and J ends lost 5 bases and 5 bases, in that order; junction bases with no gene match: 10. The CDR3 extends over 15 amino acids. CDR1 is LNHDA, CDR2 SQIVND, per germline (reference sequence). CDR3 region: CASSSQGAEGETQYF. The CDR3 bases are TGTGCCAGTAGTTCTCAGGGGGCTGAGGGTGAGACCCAGTACTTC.

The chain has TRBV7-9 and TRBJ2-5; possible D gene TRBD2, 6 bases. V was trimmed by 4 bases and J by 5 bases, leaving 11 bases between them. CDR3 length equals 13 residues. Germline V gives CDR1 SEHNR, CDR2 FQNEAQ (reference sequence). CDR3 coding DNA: TGTGCCAGCAGCTCGGCGGGAAGGGAGACCCAGTACTTC. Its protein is CASSSAGRETQYF.

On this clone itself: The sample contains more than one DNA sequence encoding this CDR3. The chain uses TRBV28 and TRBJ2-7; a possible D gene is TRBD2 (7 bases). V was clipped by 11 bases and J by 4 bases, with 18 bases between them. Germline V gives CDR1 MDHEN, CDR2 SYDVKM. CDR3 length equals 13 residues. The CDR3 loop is CASRTGGAYEQYF. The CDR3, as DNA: TGTGCCTCACGGACGGGGGGCGCGTACGAGCAGTACTTC.

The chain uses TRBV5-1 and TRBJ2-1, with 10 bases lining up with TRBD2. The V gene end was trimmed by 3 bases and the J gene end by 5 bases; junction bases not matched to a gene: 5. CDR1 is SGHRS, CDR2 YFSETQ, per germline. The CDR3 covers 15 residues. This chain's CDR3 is CASSSGLADNNEQFF. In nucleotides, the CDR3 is TGCGCCAGCAGCTCCGGACTAGCGGATAACAATGAGCAGTTCTTC.